The 12 T cell receptor beta chains given below trace back to one sample, sequenced in a study of blood T cells in healthy people across ages. Then a second PCR, running roughly 7 to 12 cycles, was carried out with a sample-barcoded 5' primer and a J-beta primer mix. From the 5' RACE reads, TCRdb called clonotypes with MiXCR, one entry per CDR3 protein. The data show over 950,000 distinct CDR3 sequences, 35% to 40% seen once. The sample taken for sequencing was blood. These receptors were taken from a man younger than 35 in good health.

The sample holds a few counts of this clonotype. V is TRBV7-6 and J is TRBJ2-3, with D hard to call. The V gene lost 4 bases and the J gene lost 3 bases, with 23 bases spanning the gap. Germline CDR1 reads SGHVS; CDR2 reads FNYEAQ. There are 18 residues in the CDR3. CDR3 sequence reads: CASSSLRPDGGGTDTQYF. The DNA of the CDR3 is TGTGCCAGCAGCTCCCTCCGGCCTGACGGCGGTGGGACAGATACGCAGTATTTT. Drawing the rest from reference TRBV7-6 and TRBJ2-3, the complete variable domain is GAGVSQSPRYKVTKRGQDVALRCDPISGHVSLYWYRQALGQGPEFLTYFNYEAQQDKSGLPNDRFSAERPEGSISTLTIQRTEQRDSAMYRCASSSLRPDGGGTDTQYFGPGTRLTVL.

The rearrangement uses TRBV18 and TRBJ2-7; the D call may be TRBD1 or TRBD2 (5 bases each). V was trimmed by 6 bases and J by 4 bases, leaving 25 bases between them. The V gene's germline CDR1 is KGHSH and CDR2 LQKENI. The CDR3 has 17 residues. CDR3: CASSLYPPGTGLYEQYF. DNA of the CDR3: TGTGCCAGCTCCCTTTATCCGCCCGGGACCGGTTTATACGAGCAGTACTTC.

The V and J genes are TRBV5-5 and TRBJ2-5, with TRBD1 matching over 7 bases. V trimming: 0 bases; J trimming: 1 base; junction bases outside the gene matches: 9. This CDR3 spans 17 amino acids. Germline V gene sequence: CDR1 SGHKS, CDR2 YYEKEE (reference sequence). DNA for the CDR3: TGTGCCAGCAGCTTGGCGGCGGACAGGCCCATCCAAGAGACCCAGTACTTC. It translates to CASSLAADRPIQETQYF.

This clonotype has a handful of counts. The chain is built from TRBV27 and TRBJ2-7; 8 nucleotides line up with TRBD1. CDR1 and CDR2 (germline): MNHEY, SMNVEV (reference sequence). V shed 2 bases, J shed 2 bases, and the junction held 2 bases outside the gene matches. The CDR3 consists of 14 residues. The CDR3: CASSLEQGAYEQYF. The CDR3 region has the DNA TGTGCCAGCAGTTTAGAACAGGGGGCCTACGAGCAGTACTTC.

This clonotype has more than one count but fewer than ten. The rearrangement links TRBV11-2 to TRBJ1-4; no reliable D call. V gave up 7 bases and J gave up 8 bases, with 14 bases separating them. The CDR3 contains 13 residues. CDR1 SGHAT and CDR2 FQNNGV come from the germline V gene. In nucleotides, the CDR3 is TGTGCCAGCACCCCGTCGCAAGGGGAAAAACTGTTTTTT. Amino acids: CASTPSQGEKLFF. Together with reference TRBV11-2 and TRBJ1-4, the CDR3 gives the full variable domain: EAGVAQSPRYKIIEKRQSVAFWCNPISGHATLYWYQQILGQGPKLLIQFQNNGVVDDSQLPKDRFSAERLKGVDSTLKIQPAKLEDSAVYLCASTPSQGEKLFFGSGTQLSVL.

This clonotype has only one observation. The junction differs from germline at one of its ends, possibly a read error. The chain employs TRBV4-1 and TRBJ1-5; D might be TRBD1 (6 bases). This CDR3 is 15 amino acids long. Germline V gives CDR1 MGHRA, CDR2 YSYEKL. CDR3 protein: CASGQDPGGSQPQHF. Here the CDR3 DNA reads TGCGCCAGCGGCCAAGATCCCGGGGGCAGTCAGCCCCAGCATTTT.

The gene calls are TRBV10-3 and TRBJ2-3, with D possibly matching TRBD2 (6 bases). The CDR3 extends over 15 amino acids. Germline V lookup: CDR1 ENHRY, CDR2 SYGVKD. V was shortened by 2 bases and J by 9 bases, with 18 bases between the two germline ends. The CDR3 coding sequence is TGTGCCATCAGTGAGCTAGTGGGGCAGGGAGGAACGCAGTATTTT. This gives the protein CAISELVGQGGTQYF.

The chain links TRBV6-2 or TRBV6-3 to TRBJ1-4; D gene unclear. Germline loops: CDR1 MNHEY, CDR2 SVGEGT. V was trimmed by 9 bases and J by 6 bases, leaving 14 bases between them. The CDR3 totals 13 residues. CDR3 DNA sequence: TGTGCCAGACCGACGGCTACATATGAAAAACTGTTTTTT. Residues: CARPTATYEKLFF.

This clonotype has only a few counts. The J gene is TRBJ2-1, the V gene TRBV4-1; possibly TRBD2 for D (6 bases). CDR1 and CDR2 (germline): MGHRA, YSYEKL. Trimming cost V 4 bases and J 2 bases, with 18 bases left between them. CDR3 length: 17 residues. CDR3 nucleotides: TGCGCCAGCAGCCCCGTAGGAGGGAGAGGGACCTACAATGAGCAGTTCTTC. Protein product: CASSPVGGRGTYNEQFF.

This sequence joins TRBV6-5 and TRBJ2-2; no firm D call. The CDR3 loop spans 13 amino acids. V was shortened by 3 bases and J by 3 bases, with 5 bases between the two germline ends. Germline V gene data show CDR1 as MNHEY and CDR2 as SVGAGI. The CDR3 DNA follows: TGTGCCAGCAGTTATGAATACACCGGGGAGCTGTTTTTT. It specifies CASSYEYTGELFF.

The table lists this clonotype with a few counts. The chain couples TRBV12-3 or TRBV12-4 to TRBJ2-7, with D hard to call. V was shortened by 6 bases and J by 4 bases, with 10 bases between the two germline ends. The CDR3 spans 12 residues. The CDR3 sequence is CASSPARYEQYF. In DNA form, the CDR3 reads TGTGCCAGCAGCCCCGCCAGATACGAGCAGTACTTC.

The genes are TRBV3-1 and TRBJ1-2; 7 nucleotides agree with TRBD1. Germline loops: CDR1 LGHDT, CDR2 YNNKEL (reference sequence). With 3 bases clipped from V and 4 bases from J, the junction kept 5 bases outside the gene matches. The CDR3 spans 14 residues. The CDR3 sequence is CASSHEQGTYGYTF. Written as DNA, the CDR3 is TGTGCCAGCAGCCATGAACAGGGGACCTATGGCTACACCTTC.